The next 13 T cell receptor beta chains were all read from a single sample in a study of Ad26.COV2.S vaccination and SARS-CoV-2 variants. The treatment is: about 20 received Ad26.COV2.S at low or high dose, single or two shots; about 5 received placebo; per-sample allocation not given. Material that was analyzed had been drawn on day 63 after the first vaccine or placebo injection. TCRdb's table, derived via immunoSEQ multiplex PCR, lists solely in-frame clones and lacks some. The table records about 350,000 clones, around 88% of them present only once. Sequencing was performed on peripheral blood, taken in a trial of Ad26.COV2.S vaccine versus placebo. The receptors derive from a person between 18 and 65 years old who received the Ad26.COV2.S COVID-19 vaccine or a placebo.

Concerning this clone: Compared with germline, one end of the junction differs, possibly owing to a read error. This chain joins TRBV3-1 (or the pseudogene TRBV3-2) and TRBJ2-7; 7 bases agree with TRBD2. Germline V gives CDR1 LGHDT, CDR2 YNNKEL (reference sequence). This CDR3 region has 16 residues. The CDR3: CASSPDRGEESSEQYF. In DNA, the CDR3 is TGTGCCAGCAGCCCAGATCGGGGGGAGGAGTCCTCCGAGCAGTACTTC.

For the CDR3, the DNA is TGTGCCAGCAGTACTAGACAGAATGGCAATCAGCCCCAGCATTTT. Protein sequence: CASSTRQNGNQPQHF. The J gene is TRBJ1-5, the V gene TRBV6-2 or TRBV6-3, with D possibly matching TRBD1 (5 bases). Germline V gives CDR1 MNHEY, CDR2 SVGEGT. CDR3 length: 15 amino acids. Trimming removed 5 bases from V and 2 bases from J, with 13 bases in between.

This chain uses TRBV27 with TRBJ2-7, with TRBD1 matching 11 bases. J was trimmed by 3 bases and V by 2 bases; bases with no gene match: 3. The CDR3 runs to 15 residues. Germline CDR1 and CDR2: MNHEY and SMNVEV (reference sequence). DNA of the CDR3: TGTGCCAGCAGTTTAGGACAGGGGGCGAGCTACGAGCAGTACTTC. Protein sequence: CASSLGQGASYEQYF.

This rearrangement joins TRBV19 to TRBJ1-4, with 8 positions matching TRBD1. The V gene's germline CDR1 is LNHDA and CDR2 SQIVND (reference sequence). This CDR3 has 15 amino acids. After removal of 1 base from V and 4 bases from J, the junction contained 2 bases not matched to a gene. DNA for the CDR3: TGTGCCAGTAGTATAGGGACAGGGTTTAATGAAAAACTGTTTTTT. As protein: CASSIGTGFNEKLFF.

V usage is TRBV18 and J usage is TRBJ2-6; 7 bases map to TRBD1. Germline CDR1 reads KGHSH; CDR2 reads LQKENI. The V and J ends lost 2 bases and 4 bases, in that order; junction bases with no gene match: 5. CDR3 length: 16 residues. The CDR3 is CASSPGTGAGANVLTF. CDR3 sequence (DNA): TGTGCCAGCTCACCAGGAACAGGGGCCGGGGCCAACGTCCTGACTTTC.

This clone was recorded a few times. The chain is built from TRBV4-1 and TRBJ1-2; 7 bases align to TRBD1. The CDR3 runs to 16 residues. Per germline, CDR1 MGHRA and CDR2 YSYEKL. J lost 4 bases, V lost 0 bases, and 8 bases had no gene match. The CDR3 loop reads CASSQEGQVRTYGYTF. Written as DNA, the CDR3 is TGCGCCAGCAGCCAAGAAGGACAGGTGCGGACCTATGGCTACACCTTC.

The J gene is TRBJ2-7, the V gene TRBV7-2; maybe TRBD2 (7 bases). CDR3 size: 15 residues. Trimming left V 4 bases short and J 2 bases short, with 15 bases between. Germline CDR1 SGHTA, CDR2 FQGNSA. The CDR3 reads CASSSRWGGPYEQYF. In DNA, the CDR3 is TGTGCCAGCAGCTCCCGGTGGGGGGGGCCCTACGAGCAGTACTTC.

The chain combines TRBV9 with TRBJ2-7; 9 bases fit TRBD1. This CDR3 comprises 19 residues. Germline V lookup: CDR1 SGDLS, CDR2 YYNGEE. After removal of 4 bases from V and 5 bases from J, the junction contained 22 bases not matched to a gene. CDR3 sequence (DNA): TGTGCCAGCAGCCCCCGAGGATCATTTTCCGGGACAGGGCCCCACGAGCAGTACTTC. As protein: CASSPRGSFSGTGPHEQYF.

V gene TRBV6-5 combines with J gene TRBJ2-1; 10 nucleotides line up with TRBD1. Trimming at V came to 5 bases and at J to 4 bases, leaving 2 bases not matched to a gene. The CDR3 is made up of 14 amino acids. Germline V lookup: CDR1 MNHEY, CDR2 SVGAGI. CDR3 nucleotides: TGTGCCAGCAGTACGGGACAGGGGTACAATGAGCAGTTCTTC. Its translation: CASSTGQGYNEQFF.

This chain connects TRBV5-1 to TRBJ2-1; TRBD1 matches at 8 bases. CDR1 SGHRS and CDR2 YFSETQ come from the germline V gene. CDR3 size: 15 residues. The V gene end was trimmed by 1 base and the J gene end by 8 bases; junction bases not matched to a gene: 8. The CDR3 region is CASSLQGAVVDEQFF. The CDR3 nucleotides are TGCGCCAGCAGCTTGCAGGGGGCCGTGGTGGATGAGCAGTTCTTC.

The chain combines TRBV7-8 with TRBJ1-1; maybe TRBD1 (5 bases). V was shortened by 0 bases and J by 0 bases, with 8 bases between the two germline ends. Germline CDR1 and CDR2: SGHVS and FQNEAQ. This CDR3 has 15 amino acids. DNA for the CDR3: TGTGCCAGCAGCTTAGCCCGGGGGATGAACACTGAAGCTTTCTTT. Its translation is CASSLARGMNTEAFF. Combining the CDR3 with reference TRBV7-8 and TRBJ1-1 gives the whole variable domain GAGVSQSPRYKVAKRGQDVALRCDPISGHVSLFWYQQALGQGPEFLTYFQNEAQLDKSGLPSDRFFAERPEGSVSTLKIQRTQQEDSAVYLCASSLARGMNTEAFFGQGTRLTVV.

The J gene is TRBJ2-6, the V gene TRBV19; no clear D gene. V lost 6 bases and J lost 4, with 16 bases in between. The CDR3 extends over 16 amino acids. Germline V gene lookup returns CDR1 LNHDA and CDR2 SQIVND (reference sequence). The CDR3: CASSSLNRKGANVLTF. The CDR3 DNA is TGTGCCAGTAGCTCCTTGAACAGAAAAGGGGCCAACGTCCTGACTTTC. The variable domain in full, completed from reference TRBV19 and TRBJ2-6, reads DGGITQSPKYLFRKEGQNVTLSCEQNLNHDAMYWYRQDPGQGLRLIYYSQIVNDFQKGDIAEGYSVSREKKESFPLTVTSAQKNPTAFYLCASSSLNRKGANVLTFGAGSRLTVL.

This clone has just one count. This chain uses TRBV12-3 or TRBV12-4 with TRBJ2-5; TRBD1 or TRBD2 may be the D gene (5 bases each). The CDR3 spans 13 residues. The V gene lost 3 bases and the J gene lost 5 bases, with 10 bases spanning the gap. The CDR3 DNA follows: TGTGCCAGCAGTTTCGGGGCTAGTGAGACCCAGTACTTC. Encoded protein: CASSFGASETQYF.